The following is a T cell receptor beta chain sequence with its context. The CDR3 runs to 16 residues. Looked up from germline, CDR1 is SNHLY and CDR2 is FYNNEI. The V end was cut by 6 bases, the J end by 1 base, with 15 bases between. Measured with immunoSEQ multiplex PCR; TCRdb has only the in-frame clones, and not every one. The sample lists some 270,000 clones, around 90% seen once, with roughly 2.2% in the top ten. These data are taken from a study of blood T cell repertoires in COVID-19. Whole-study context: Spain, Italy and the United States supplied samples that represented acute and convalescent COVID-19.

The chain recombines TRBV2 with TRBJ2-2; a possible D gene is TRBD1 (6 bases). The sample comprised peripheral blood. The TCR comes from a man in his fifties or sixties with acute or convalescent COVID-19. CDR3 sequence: CASSQKGTLNTGELFF. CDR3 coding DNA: TGTGCCAGCAGCCAAAAGGGGACACTGAACACCGGGGAGCTGTTTTTT. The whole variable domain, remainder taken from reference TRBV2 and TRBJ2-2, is EPEVTQTPSHQVTQMGQEVILRCVPISNHLYFYWYRQILGQKVEFLVSFYNNEISEKSEIFDDQFSVERPDGSNFTLKIRSTKLEDSAMYFCASSQKGTLNTGELFFGEGSRLTVL.